The TCR beta chain described here comes from a study of blood T cell repertoires in COVID-19. Study-level information: Nucleic acid was either cDNA or gDNA, and it came from T cells, B-cell-depleted T cells, or PBMCs.

V gave up 3 bases and J gave up 1 base; unmatched junction bases: 3. The CDR3 runs to 14 residues. The germline V gene encodes CDR1 SGHRS and CDR2 YFSETQ. Some clones are missing from TCRdb's copy, which holds only in-frame ones; the method was immunoSEQ multiplex PCR. In the table there are 100,000 or so clones, roughly 88% of which are singletons. J is TRBJ2-5 and V is TRBV5-1; 7 nucleotides align to TRBD1. Sequencing input: peripheral blood. The sequence was collected from a woman aged 55-69 years with acute or convalescent COVID-19. The CDR3 spells CASSSGTVQETQYF. The CDR3 nucleotides read TGCGCCAGCAGCTCCGGGACAGTCCAAGAGACCCAGTACTTC.